This T cell receptor beta chain came from a study of identical twins. The study, taken as a whole, reports: Among monozygotic twins, out-of-frame TCR alpha sharing exceeded what models predicted.

TCRdb reprocessed the 5' RACE reads with MiXCR, giving one entry per CDR3 protein. This table holds more than 400,000 distinct CDR3 sequences, roughly 15% found once. V was clipped by 4 bases and J by 1 base; unmatched bases: 12. This CDR3 has 17 amino acids. Germline-derived CDR1 and CDR2 are SGHRS and YFSETQ. Details on this clonotype: The antigen is not known.

The data were also submitted as part of a second study, on yellow fever vaccine responses in identical twins.

Sample: CD4+ T cells sorted from blood. This clonotype originated in a woman aged 18-30 years in good health. This rearrangement joins TRBV5-1 to TRBJ1-1; 8 bases match TRBD1. CDR3: CASSLGQGLSRNTEAFF. Here the CDR3 DNA reads TGCGCCAGCAGCCTCGGACAGGGACTCTCGAGGAACACTGAAGCTTTCTTT.